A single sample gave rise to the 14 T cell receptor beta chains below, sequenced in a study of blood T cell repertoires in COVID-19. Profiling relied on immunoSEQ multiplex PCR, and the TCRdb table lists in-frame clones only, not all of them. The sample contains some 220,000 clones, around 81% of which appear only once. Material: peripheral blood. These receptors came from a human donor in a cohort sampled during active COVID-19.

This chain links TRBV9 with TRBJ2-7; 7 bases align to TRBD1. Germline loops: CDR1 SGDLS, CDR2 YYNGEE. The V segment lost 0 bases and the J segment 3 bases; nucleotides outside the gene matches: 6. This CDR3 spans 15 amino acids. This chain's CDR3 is CASSVGGAGGYEQYF. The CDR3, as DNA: TGTGCCAGCAGCGTAGGTGGGGCAGGGGGCTACGAGCAGTACTTC. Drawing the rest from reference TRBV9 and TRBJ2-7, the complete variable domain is DSGVTQTPKHLITATGQRVTLRCSPRSGDLSVYWYQQSLDQGLQFLIQYYNGEERAKGNILERFSAQQFPDLHSELNLSSLELGDSALYFCASSVGGAGGYEQYFGPGTRLTVT.

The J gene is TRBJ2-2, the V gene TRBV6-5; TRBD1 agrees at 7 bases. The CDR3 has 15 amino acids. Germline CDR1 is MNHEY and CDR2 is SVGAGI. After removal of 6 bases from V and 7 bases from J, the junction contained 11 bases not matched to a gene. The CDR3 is CASRRTGVVRGELFF. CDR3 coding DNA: TGTGCCAGCAGGAGAACAGGGGTGGTTCGCGGGGAGCTGTTTTTT.

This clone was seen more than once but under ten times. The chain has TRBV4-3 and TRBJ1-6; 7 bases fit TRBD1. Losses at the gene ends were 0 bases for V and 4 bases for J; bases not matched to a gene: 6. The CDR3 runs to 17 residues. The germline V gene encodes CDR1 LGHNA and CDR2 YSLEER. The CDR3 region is CASSQDRGAMYNSPLHF. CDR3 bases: TGCGCCAGCAGCCAAGACAGGGGGGCTATGTATAATTCACCCCTCCACTTT.

CDR3 amino acids: CASSPGGTAGEQYF. CDR3 sequence (DNA): TGCGCCAGCAGCCCGGGAGGGACAGCAGGGGAGCAGTACTTC. The chain has TRBV5-1 and TRBJ2-7; the D gene is possibly TRBD2 (8 bases). V was shortened by 4 bases and J by 7 bases, with 18 bases between the two germline ends. This CDR3 comprises 14 residues. Germline V lookup: CDR1 SGHRS, CDR2 YFSETQ.

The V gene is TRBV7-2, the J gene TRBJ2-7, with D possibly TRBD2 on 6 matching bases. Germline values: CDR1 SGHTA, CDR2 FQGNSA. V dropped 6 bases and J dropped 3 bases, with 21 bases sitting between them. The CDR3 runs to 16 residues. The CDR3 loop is CASSFQAGLPDYEQYF. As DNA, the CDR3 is TGTGCCAGCAGTTTTCAGGCGGGGCTCCCGGACTACGAGCAGTACTTC.

The CDR3 protein is CASSFKAGLRFTQYF. The CDR3 DNA reads TGTGCCAGCAGCTTTAAAGCCGGACTGCGTTTTACCCAGTACTTC. The chain is built from TRBV7-2 and TRBJ2-5; weak D call: TRBD2 (5 bases). The germline V gene has CDR1 SGHTA and CDR2 FQGNSA. The length of the CDR3 is 15 residues. Trimming left V 3 bases short and J 8 bases short, with 19 bases between.

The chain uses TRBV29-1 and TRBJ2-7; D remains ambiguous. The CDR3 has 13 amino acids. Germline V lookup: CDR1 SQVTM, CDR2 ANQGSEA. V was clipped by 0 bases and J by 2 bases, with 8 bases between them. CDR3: CSVEEEQTYEQYF. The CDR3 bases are TGCAGCGTTGAAGAGGAGCAGACCTACGAGCAGTACTTC.

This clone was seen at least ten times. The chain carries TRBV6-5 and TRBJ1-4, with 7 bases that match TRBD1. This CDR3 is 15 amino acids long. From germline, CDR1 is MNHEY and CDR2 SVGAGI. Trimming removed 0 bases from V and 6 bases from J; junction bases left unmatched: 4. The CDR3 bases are TGTGCCAGCAGTTACTCCCTTACAGGGGATGAAAAACTGTTTTTT. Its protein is CASSYSLTGDEKLFF.

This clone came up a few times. CDR3 nucleotide sequence: TGCAGCGTTGACCCCCAGGGGAAAGGTACTGAAGCTTTCTTT. It codes for CSVDPQGKGTEAFF. V usage is TRBV29-1 and J usage is TRBJ1-1; perhaps TRBD1 as D (6 bases). Per the germline V gene, CDR1 is SQVTM and CDR2 is ANQGSEA. The CDR3 totals 14 residues. V lost 3 bases and J 5 bases, leaving 16 bases between the germline ends. Full variable domain (remainder filled in from reference TRBV29-1 and TRBJ1-1): SAVISQKPSRDICQRGTSLTIQCQVDSQVTMMFWYRQQPGQSLTLIATANQGSEATYESGFVIDKFPISRPNLTFSTLTVSNMSPEDSSIYLCSVDPQGKGTEAFFGQGTRLTVV.

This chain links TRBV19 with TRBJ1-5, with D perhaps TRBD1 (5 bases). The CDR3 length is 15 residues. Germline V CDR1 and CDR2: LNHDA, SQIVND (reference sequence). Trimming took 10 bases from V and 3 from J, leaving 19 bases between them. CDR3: CATRGSKGNNQPQHF. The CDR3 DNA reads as TGTGCCACCAGAGGTAGTAAGGGGAACAATCAGCCCCAGCATTTT.

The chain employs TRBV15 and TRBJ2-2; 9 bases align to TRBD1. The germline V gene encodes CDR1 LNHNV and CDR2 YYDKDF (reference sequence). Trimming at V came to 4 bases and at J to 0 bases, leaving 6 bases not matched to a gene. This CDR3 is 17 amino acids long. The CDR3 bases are TGTGCCACCAGCACCGGGACAGGGTTTCCGAACACCGGGGAGCTGTTTTTT. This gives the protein CATSTGTGFPNTGELFF.

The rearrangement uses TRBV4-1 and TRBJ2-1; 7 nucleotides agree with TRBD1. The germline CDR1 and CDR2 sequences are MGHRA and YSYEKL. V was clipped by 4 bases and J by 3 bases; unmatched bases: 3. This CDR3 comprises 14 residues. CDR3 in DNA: TGCGCCAGCAGCCCCGACAGGGACTACAATGAGCAGTTCTTC. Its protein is CASSPDRDYNEQFF.

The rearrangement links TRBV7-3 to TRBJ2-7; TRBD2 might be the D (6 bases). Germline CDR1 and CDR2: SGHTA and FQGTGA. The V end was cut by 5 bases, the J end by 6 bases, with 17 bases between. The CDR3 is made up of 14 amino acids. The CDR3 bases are TGTGCCAGCAGCCTGACGGGTGGGAGGAGCGAGCAGTACTTC. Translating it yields CASSLTGGRSEQYF.

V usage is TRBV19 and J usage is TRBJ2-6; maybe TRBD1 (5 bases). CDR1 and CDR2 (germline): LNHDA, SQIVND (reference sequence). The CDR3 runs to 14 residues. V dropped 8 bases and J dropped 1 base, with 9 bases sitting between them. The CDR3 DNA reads TGTGCCAGTCAACAGGTGTCTGGGGCCAACGTCCTGACTTTC. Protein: CASQQVSGANVLTF. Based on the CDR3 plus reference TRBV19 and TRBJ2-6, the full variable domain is DGGITQSPKYLFRKEGQNVTLSCEQNLNHDAMYWYRQDPGQGLRLIYYSQIVNDFQKGDIAEGYSVSREKKESFPLTVTSAQKNPTAFYLCASQQVSGANVLTFGAGSRLTVL.